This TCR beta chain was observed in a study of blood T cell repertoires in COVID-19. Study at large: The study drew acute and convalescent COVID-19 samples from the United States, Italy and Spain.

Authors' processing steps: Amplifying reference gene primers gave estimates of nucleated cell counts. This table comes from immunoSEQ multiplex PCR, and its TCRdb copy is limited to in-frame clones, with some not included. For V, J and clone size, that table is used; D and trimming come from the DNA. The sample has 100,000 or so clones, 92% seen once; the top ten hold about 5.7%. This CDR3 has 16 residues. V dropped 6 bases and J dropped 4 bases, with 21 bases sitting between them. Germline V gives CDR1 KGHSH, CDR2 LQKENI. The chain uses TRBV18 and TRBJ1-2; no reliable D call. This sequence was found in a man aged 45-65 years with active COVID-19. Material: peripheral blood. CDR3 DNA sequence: TGTGCCAGCTCCCCAAACGGGTCCCCCGGCATCTATGGCTACACCTTC. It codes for CASSPNGSPGIYGYTF.